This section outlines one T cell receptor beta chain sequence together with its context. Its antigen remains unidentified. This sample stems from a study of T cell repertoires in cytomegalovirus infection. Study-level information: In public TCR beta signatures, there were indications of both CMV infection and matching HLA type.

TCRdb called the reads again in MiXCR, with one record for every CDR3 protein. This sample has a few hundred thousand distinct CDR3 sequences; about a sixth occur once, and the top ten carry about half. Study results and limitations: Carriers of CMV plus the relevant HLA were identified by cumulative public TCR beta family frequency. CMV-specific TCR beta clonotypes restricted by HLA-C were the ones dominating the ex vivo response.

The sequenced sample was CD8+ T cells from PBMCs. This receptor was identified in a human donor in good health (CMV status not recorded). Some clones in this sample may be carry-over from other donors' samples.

The CDR3 bases are TGCGCCAGCAGCCAATGGCCAGGAGGGGTTATGAACACTGAAGCTTTCTTT. The encoded protein is CASSQWPGGVMNTEAFF. V usage is TRBV4-1 and J usage is TRBJ1-1; maybe TRBD1 (5 bases). CDR1 MGHRA and CDR2 YSYEKL come from the germline V gene. Trimming took off 2 bases at V and 0 bases at J, with 16 bases between the two ends. The CDR3 is made up of 17 amino acids.